A single sample is the source of the 11 T cell receptor beta chains below, sequenced in a study of control samples from healthy donors and cancer patients. Only in-frame clones appear in the TCRdb table, and some are missing; sequencing was by immunoSEQ multiplex PCR. The sample consists of about 120,000 clones, around 90% of them appearing once. Sequencing was done on a sample of blood. Source of these receptors: a middle-aged man in good health.

The gene calls are TRBV2 and TRBJ2-7, with D perhaps matching TRBD1 or TRBD2 (5 bases each). The V and J ends lost 6 bases and 6 bases respectively, with 21 bases between them. The CDR3 runs 15 residues. Germline V gene lookup returns CDR1 SNHLY and CDR2 FYNNEI. DNA for the CDR3: TGTGCCAGCAGGGCCTTCGGGACCCAAACAAGCGAGCAGTACTTC. Translating it yields CASRAFGTQTSEQYF.

This chain joins TRBV7-3 and TRBJ2-7; D is perhaps TRBD2 (6 bases). This CDR3 has 13 residues. From germline, CDR1 is SGHTA and CDR2 FQGTGA. V was trimmed by 3 bases and J by 5 bases, leaving 11 bases between them. The CDR3 sequence: CASSLRRGDEQYF. The CDR3 DNA follows: TGTGCCAGCAGCTTGCGGAGGGGTGACGAGCAGTACTTC.

This chain joins TRBV2 and TRBJ2-3; D gene uncertain. The CDR3 length is 11 residues. Deletions cut 4 bases from V and 5 bases from J, with 4 bases between. The germline V gene encodes CDR1 SNHLY and CDR2 FYNNEI. The CDR3 bases are TGTGCCAGCAGTGTAGTAGATACGCAGTATTTT. It yields the protein CASSVVDTQYF.

The rearrangement joins TRBV25-1 to TRBJ1-5; weak D call: TRBD1 (6 bases). Germline V CDR1 and CDR2: MGHDK, SYGVNS. V was pared by 5 bases and J by 0 bases, with 8 bases between. This CDR3 region has 14 residues. The DNA of the CDR3 is TGTGCCAGCAGTTTCAGGGGTAGCAATCAGCCCCAGCATTTT. Translation gives CASSFRGSNQPQHF.

The chain combines TRBV20-1 with TRBJ2-3; 9 bases are shared with TRBD1. The CDR3 sequence is 10 residues long. V dropped 5 bases and J dropped 9; count of bases not matched to a gene: 0. The germline CDR1 and CDR2 sequences are DFQATT and SNEGSKA (reference sequence). The CDR3 is CSAGQGTQYF. CDR3 nucleotides: TGCAGTGCTGGACAGGGGACGCAGTATTTT.

The V call is TRBV19, the J call TRBJ1-2, with TRBD1 as a possible D gene (6 bases). The length of the CDR3 is 13 residues. The V end was cut by 11 bases, the J end by 1 base, with 14 bases between. From germline, CDR1 is LNHDA and CDR2 SQIVND (reference sequence). The DNA of the CDR3 is TGTGCCGCCCAGGACAGTGATAACTATGGCTACACCTTC. It translates to CAAQDSDNYGYTF.

DNA of the CDR3: TGTGCTAGTGGTTTGGGGCAAGACGGATATGGCTACACCTTC. Translated: CASGLGQDGYGYTF. V usage is TRBV12-5 and J usage is TRBJ1-2; no definite D call. The CDR3 length is 14 residues. V lost 1 base to trimming and J lost 5 bases, with 11 bases between them. Germline V gives CDR1 LGHNT, CDR2 FRNRAP.

This chain links TRBV7-8 with TRBJ1-1; D gene ambiguous. The V gene's germline CDR1 is SGHVS and CDR2 FQNEAQ. The ends were cut back, 5 bases at V and 11 bases at J, with 15 bases in the middle. This CDR3 comprises 12 residues. The CDR3 nucleotides are TGTGCCAGCAGCCGAGGGATTCCTTCGGCTTTCTTT. Protein: CASSRGIPSAFF. Supplemented by reference TRBV7-8 and TRBJ1-1, the full variable domain reads GAGVSQSPRYKVAKRGQDVALRCDPISGHVSLFWYQQALGQGPEFLTYFQNEAQLDKSGLPSDRFFAERPEGSVSTLKIQRTQQEDSAVYLCASSRGIPSAFFGQGTRLTVV.

This clone was seen only once. V is TRBV5-1 and J is TRBJ2-7; D perhaps matches TRBD1 (5 bases). V lost 0 bases and J 2 bases, leaving 12 bases between the germline ends. Looked up from germline, CDR1 is SGHRS and CDR2 is YFSETQ. This CDR3 is built from 15 residues. The CDR3 nucleotides are TGCGCCAGCAGCTTGGCTGTAGGGGTCACCTACGAGCAGTACTTC. This translates into CASSLAVGVTYEQYF.

Concerning this clone itself: One end of the junction varies from germline; a read error may be responsible. The V call is TRBV5-1, the J call TRBJ2-1, with 10 bases matching TRBD2. CDR3 length equals 17 residues. CDR1 is SGHRS, CDR2 YFSETQ, per germline. The CDR3 loop reads CANSLPSGGRSFHEQFF. CDR3 nucleotide sequence: TGCGCCAACAGCCTCCCTAGCGGGGGCAGGTCTTTCCATGAGCAGTTCTTC.

The chain has TRBV20-1 and TRBJ2-5; possible D gene TRBD1, 6 bases. The CDR3 sequence is 12 residues long. The V end lost 3 bases, the J end lost 3 bases, and 8 bases lay between the germline ends. Germline V CDR1 and CDR2: DFQATT, SNEGSKA (reference sequence). The CDR3 sequence is CSASWTEETQYF. DNA for the CDR3: TGCAGTGCTAGTTGGACAGAAGAGACCCAGTACTTC.